This T cell receptor beta chain came from a study of CD8 T cell repertoires and HIV-1 epitope variants. Worth noting for this clone: No antigen is known for it.

Germline CDR1 and CDR2: MNHNS and SASEGT. The V end lost 8 bases, the J end lost 2 bases, and 11 bases lay between the germline ends. The CDR3 is made up of 13 amino acids. The table came from immunoSEQ multiplex PCR; TCRdb's copy has only in-frame clones and leaves some out. Of just over 4,000 clones in the sample, approximately 71% were seen once. Sequencing was carried out using cultured CD8+ T cells derived from PBMCs. The clonotype was recovered from a male donor with HIV. The rearrangement uses TRBV6-1 and TRBJ2-3; either TRBD1 or TRBD2 may fit D (5 bases each). CDR3 nucleotide sequence: TGTGCCAGCTCGGGGACGTACACAGATACGCAGTATTTT. Protein product: CASSGTYTDTQYF.